This T cell receptor (beta chain) came from a study of CD8 T cells in ankylosing spondylitis. This clonotype was found a few times. Antigen unknown. Points from the study as a whole: A CD8+ phenotype characterized the disease-linked clones, which were relatively rare in peripheral blood. In the blood and synovial fluid of reactive arthritis, some motif variants had been previously reported. As reported, disease-linked clones showed significant enrichment in matched ankylosing spondylitis synovial fluid. Apparently characteristic of ankylosing spondylitis blood was a TCR beta motif (roughly 8 highly homologous variants).

MiXCR, run by TCRdb on the 5' RACE reads, gives a single entry per CDR3 protein. The sample holds about 130,000 distinct CDR3 sequences, about an eighth seen once. J lost 6 bases, V lost 3 bases, and 9 bases had no gene match. This CDR3 has 16 amino acids. Germline V CDR1 and CDR2: DFQATT, SNEGSKA (reference sequence). The sequencing input was blood, either unsorted or a sorted T cell fraction (not recorded which). This receptor was identified in a female donor with ankylosing spondylitis or in good health (not recorded which). This chain joins TRBV20-1 and TRBJ2-1; 12 bases are a match to TRBD2. The CDR3: CSASPLLAGGGNEQFF. The CDR3 region has the DNA TGCAGTGCTAGTCCCCTACTAGCGGGGGGCGGCAATGAGCAGTTCTTC.